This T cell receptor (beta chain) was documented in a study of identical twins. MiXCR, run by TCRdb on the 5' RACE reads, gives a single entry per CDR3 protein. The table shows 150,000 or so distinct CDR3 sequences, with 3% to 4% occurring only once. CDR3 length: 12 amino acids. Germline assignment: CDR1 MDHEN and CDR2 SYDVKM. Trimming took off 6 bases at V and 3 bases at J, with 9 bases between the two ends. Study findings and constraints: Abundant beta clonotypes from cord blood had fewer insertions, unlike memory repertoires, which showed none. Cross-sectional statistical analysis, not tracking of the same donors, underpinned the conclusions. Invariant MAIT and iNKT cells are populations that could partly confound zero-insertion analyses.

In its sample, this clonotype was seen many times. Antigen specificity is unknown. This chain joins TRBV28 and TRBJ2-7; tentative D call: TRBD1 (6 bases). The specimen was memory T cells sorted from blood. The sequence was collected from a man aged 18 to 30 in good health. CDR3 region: CASRTGNYEQYF. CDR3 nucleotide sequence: TGTGCCAGCAGAACAGGGAACTACGAGCAGTACTTC.